Sequencing of this TCR beta chain was carried out in a study of T cells after yellow fever vaccination. In germline, CDR1 is LGHNA, CDR2 YSLEER. Trimming shortened V by 4 bases and J by 1 base, and 16 bases separated the two germline ends. The CDR3 totals 17 residues. General observations from the study: Contaminants from the bulk population, in the form of abundant clonotypes, could be found in FACS-sorted repertoires. A secondary response was less intense yet reached its peak sooner, at day 5 versus 15.

In TCRdb, the 5' RACE reads were re-called with MiXCR into one record per CDR3 protein. The sample shows 400,000 to 650,000 distinct CDR3 sequences, roughly a fifth of them seen only once. This clonotype was found a few times. Its antigen is still unknown. The sample in question was PBMCs, obtained around 3 weeks after the first yellow fever vaccination. The gene calls are TRBV4-3 and TRBJ2-2; D is ambiguous. This sequence originates from a man aged 18-30 years who received the YFV17D yellow fever vaccine. The CDR3 loop reads CASSPEPGLRNTGELFF. CDR3 sequence (DNA): TGCGCCAGCAGCCCGGAACCGGGCCTAAGGAACACCGGGGAGCTGTTTTTT.